This T cell receptor beta chain stems from a study of blood T cell repertoires in COVID-19. Study details: The study drew acute and convalescent COVID-19 samples from the United States, Italy and Spain.

TCRdb's copy holds only in-frame clones and misses some; the assay was immunoSEQ multiplex PCR. Here the sample spans about 150,000 clones, approximately 80% being singletons. CDR3 size: 14 residues. Trimming shortened V by 2 bases and J by 5 bases, and 12 bases separated the two germline ends. Germline V lookup: CDR1 MDHEN, CDR2 SYDVKM. This chain joins TRBV28 and TRBJ1-2; D perhaps matches TRBD1 (5 bases). The sequenced material came from peripheral blood. This sequence originates from a man aged 45-65 years with acute or convalescent COVID-19. CDR3 loop: CASSLGGLGYGYTF. CDR3 bases: TGTGCCAGCAGTTTAGGGGGGTTGGGGTATGGCTACACCTTC.